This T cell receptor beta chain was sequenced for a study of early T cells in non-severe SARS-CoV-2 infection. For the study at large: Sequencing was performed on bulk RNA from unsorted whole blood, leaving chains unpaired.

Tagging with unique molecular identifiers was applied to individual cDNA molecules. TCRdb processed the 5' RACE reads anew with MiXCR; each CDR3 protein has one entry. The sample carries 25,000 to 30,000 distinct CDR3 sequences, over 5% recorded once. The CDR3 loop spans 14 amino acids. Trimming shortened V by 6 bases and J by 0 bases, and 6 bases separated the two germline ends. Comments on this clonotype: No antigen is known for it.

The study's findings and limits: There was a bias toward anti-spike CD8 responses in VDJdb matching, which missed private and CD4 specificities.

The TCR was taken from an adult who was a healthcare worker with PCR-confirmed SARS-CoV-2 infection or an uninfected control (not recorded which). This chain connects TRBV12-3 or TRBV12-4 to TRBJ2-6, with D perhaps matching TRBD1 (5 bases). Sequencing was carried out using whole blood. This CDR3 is CASRDSSGANVLTF. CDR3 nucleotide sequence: TGTGCCAGCAGAGACAGCTCTGGGGCCAACGTCCTGACTTTC.